The 6 T cell receptor beta chains listed next were all sequenced from one sample in a study of blood T cell repertoires in COVID-19. TCRdb keeps only in-frame clones here, not all; method: immunoSEQ multiplex PCR. The sample lists roughly 250,000 clones, around 82% occurring once. Sequencing was done on a sample of peripheral blood. These receptors originate from a woman aged 80 or over with active or convalescent COVID-19.

The genes are TRBV19 and TRBJ2-1; TRBD1 agrees at 7 bases. This CDR3 contains 13 residues. Germline CDR1 is LNHDA and CDR2 is SQIVND (reference sequence). V lost 10 bases to trimming and J lost 5 bases; unmatched junction nucleotides: 8. CDR3 residues: CAIQGVGDNEQFF. For the CDR3, the DNA is TGTGCCATCCAGGGGGTCGGGGACAATGAGCAGTTCTTC.

The chain joins TRBV19 to TRBJ1-3, with 9 bases identical to TRBD1. This CDR3 region has 17 residues. Germline loops: CDR1 LNHDA, CDR2 SQIVND (reference sequence). Unmatched junction bases numbered 9, after V lost 5 bases and J lost 1 base. CDR3: CASSDNTGTGSGNTIYF. CDR3 nucleotides: TGTGCCAGTAGTGATAATACCGGGACAGGGTCTGGAAACACCATATATTTT.

The rearrangement uses TRBV27 and TRBJ1-2; 9 positions match TRBD1. The CDR3 has 17 residues. V lost 5 bases and J lost 7; bases outside the gene matches: 17. Germline V gene data show CDR1 as MNHEY and CDR2 as SMNVEV (reference sequence). The CDR3 sequence: CASSATGQGDFSGGYTF. The CDR3 DNA follows: TGTGCCAGCAGTGCAACGGGACAGGGAGATTTCTCTGGTGGCTACACCTTC.

In its sample, this clone was seen a few times. Other DNA variants within this sample encode the same CDR3. The gene calls are TRBV5-5 and TRBJ1-5; 8 bases fit TRBD1. The CDR3 covers 14 residues. V shed 3 bases and J 2 bases; nucleotides not matched to a gene: 1. In germline, CDR1 is SGHKS, CDR2 YYEKEE (reference sequence). DNA for the CDR3: TGTGCCAGCAGCTGGGGACAGGGCAATCAGCCCCAGCATTTT. It codes for CASSWGQGNQPQHF.

This chain links TRBV11-3 with TRBJ2-7, with a possible D match to TRBD2 (6 bases). Between the trimmed V and J ends, which lost 3 bases and 3 bases, there was a span of 12 bases. The germline CDR1 and CDR2 sequences are SGHNT and YENEEA. This CDR3 has 14 amino acids. The CDR3 region is CASSLVAESYEQYF. In DNA form, the CDR3 reads TGTGCCAGCAGCTTGGTAGCGGAGAGCTACGAGCAGTACTTC.

This rearrangement joins TRBV6-6 to TRBJ1-1; 7 bases fit TRBD1. Germline loops: CDR1 MNHNY, CDR2 SVGAGI (reference sequence). Trimming took 4 bases from V and 7 from J; bases not matched to a gene: 6. The CDR3 covers 13 residues. The CDR3 nucleotides read TGTGCCAGCAGTTCAGGGGGGATCATTGAAGCTTTCTTT. Its protein product is CASSSGGIIEAFF.